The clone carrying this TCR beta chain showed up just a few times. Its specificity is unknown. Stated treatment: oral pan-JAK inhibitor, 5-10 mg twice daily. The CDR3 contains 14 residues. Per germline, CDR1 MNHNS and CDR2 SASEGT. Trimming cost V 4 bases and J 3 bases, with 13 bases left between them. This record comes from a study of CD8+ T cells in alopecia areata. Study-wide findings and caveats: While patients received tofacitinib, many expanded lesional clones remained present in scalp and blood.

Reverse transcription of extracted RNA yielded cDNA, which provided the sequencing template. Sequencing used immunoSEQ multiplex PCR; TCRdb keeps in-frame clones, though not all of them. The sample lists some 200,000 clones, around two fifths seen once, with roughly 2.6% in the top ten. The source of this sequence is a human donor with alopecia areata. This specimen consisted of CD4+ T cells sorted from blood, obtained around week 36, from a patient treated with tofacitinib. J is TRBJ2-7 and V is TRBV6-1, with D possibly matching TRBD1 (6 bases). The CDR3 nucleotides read TGTGCCAGCAGTGGGGCCACAGGGAACTACGAGCAGTACTTC. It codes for CASSGATGNYEQYF.